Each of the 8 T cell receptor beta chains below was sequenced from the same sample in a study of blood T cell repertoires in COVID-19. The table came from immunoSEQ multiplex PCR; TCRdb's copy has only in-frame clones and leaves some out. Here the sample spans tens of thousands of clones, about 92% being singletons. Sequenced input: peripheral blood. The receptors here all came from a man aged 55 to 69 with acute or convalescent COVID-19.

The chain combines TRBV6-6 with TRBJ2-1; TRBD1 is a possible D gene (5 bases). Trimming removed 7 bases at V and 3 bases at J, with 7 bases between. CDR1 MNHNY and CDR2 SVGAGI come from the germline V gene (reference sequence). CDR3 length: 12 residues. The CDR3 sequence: CASTTGYNEQFF. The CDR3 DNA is TGTGCCAGCACCACAGGCTACAATGAGCAGTTCTTC.

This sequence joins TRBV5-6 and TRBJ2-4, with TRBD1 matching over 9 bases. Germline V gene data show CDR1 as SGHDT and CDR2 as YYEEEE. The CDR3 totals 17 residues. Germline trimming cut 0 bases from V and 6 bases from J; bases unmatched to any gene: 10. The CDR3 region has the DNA TGTGCCAGCAGCTTGGTGGCCCTAACAGGGGGCCTAAACATTCAGTACTTC. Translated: CASSLVALTGGLNIQYF.

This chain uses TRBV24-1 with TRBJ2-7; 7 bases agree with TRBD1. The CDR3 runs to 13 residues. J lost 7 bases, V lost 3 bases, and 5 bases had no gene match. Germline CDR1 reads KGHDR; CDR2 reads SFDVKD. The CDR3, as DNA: TGTGCCACCAGTGATAGGGACAGCAAAGAGCAGTACTTC. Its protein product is CATSDRDSKEQYF.

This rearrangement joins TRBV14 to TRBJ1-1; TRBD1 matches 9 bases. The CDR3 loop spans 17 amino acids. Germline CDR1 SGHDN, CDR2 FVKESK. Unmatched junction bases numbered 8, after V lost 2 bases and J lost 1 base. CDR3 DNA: TGTGCCAGCAGCCAAATTCCGGGACAGGGATCGAACACTGAAGCTTTCTTT. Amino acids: CASSQIPGQGSNTEAFF.

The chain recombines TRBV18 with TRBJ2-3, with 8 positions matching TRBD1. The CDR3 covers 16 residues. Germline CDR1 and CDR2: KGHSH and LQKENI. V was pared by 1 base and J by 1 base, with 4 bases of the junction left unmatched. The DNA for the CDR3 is TGTGCCAGCTCACCACGGACAGGGTCGGGCACAGATACGCAGTATTTT. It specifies CASSPRTGSGTDTQYF.

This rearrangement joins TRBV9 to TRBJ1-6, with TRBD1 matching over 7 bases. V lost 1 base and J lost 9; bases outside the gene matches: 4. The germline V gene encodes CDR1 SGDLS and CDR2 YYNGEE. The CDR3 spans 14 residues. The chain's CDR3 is CASSVKGAASPLHF. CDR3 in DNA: TGTGCCAGCAGCGTAAAGGGGGCGGCTTCACCCCTCCACTTT.

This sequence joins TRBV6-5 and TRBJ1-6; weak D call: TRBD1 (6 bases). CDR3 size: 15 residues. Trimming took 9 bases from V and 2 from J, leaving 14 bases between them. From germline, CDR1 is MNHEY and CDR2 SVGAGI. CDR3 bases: TGTGCCAGTATCAGGGGACGAACCTATAATTCACCCCTCCACTTT. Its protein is CASIRGRTYNSPLHF.

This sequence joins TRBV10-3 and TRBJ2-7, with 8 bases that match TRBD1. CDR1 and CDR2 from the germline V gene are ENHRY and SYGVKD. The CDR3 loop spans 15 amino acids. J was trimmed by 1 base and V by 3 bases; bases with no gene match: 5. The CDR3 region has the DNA TGTGCCATCAGTGAACCAGGGGGCGCATCCTACGAGCAGTACTTC. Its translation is CAISEPGGASYEQYF.